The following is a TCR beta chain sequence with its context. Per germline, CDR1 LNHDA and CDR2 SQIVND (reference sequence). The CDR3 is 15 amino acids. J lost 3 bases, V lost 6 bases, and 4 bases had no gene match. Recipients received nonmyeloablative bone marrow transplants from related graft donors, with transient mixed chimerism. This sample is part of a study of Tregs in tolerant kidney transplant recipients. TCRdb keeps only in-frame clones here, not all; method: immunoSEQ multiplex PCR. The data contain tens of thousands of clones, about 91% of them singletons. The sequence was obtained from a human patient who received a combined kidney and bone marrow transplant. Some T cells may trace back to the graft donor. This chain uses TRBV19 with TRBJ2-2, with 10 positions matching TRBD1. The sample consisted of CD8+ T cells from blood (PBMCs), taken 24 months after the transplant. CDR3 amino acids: CASRLGQGYTGELFF. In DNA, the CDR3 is TGTGCCAGTAGATTGGGACAGGGGTACACCGGGGAGCTGTTTTTT.